This T cell receptor (beta chain) was sequenced for a study of cytomegalovirus exposure and HLA in healthy donors. V lost 5 bases and J lost 5; bases outside the gene matches: 3. The CDR3 runs to 12 residues. CDR1 and CDR2 (germline): LNHNV, YYDKDF (reference sequence). PCR primers comprised 60 Vbeta and 13 Jbeta primers. TCRdb's table, derived via immunoSEQ multiplex PCR, lists solely in-frame clones and lacks some. The table shows 150,000 or so clones, with roughly four fifths occurring only once. This sequence originates from a man aged 50 to 60 in good health and CMV-seropositive. This chain uses TRBV15 with TRBJ2-7, with 7 bases fitting TRBD1. Sequenced: PBMCs. The CDR3 loop is CATSDREHEQYF. As DNA, the CDR3 is TGTGCCACCAGCGACAGGGAACACGAGCAGTACTTC.